A single sample gave rise to the 20 T cell receptor beta chains below, sequenced in a study of early stage breast cancer tumors. Using immunoSEQ multiplex PCR, the repertoire was profiled, and TCRdb retains in-frame clones only, with some absent. In the table there are around 48,000 clones, about nine tenths of which are singletons. Input material: blood. Every receptor here comes from a person aged 65 to 79 with breast cancer.

The V gene is TRBV5-4, the J gene TRBJ2-3; D remains unclear. The CDR3 spans 16 residues. V lost 5 bases and J 0 bases, leaving 16 bases between the germline ends. Germline V CDR1 and CDR2: SGHNT, YYREEE (reference sequence). The CDR3 DNA follows: TGTGCCAGCAGTAAACCGACTTCGACTAGCACAGATACGCAGTATTTT. Translated: CASSKPTSTSTDTQYF. Full variable domain (rest looked up from reference TRBV5-4 and TRBJ2-3): ETGVTQSPTHLIKTRGQQVTLRCSSQSGHNTVSWYQQALGQGPQFIFQYYREEENGRGNFPPRFSGLQFPNYSSELNVNALELDDSALYLCASSKPTSTSTDTQYFGPGTRLTVL.

This chain links TRBV7-2 with TRBJ1-2; 12 bases are shared with TRBD1. J was trimmed by 4 bases and V by 4 bases; bases with no gene match: 10. Looked up from germline, CDR1 is SGHTA and CDR2 is FQGNSA. The CDR3 totals 17 residues. In DNA form, the CDR3 reads TGTGCCAGCAGCTCGATGGGACAGGGGGCGCGTGGCTATGGCTACACCTTC. It encodes CASSSMGQGARGYGYTF.

Here the CDR3 DNA reads TGTGCCAGCAGTGATAACAGGTTGGGGAACTATGGCTACACCTTC. Encoded protein: CASSDNRLGNYGYTF. The chain combines TRBV6-1 with TRBJ1-2; tentatively, D is TRBD1 (5 bases). The germline V gene has CDR1 MNHNS and CDR2 SASEGT. Trimming took 3 bases from V and 2 from J, leaving 13 bases between them. CDR3 length: 15 amino acids.

The genes are TRBV2 and TRBJ1-1; TRBD1 agrees at 10 bases. CDR3 length: 16 residues. Germline assignment: CDR1 SNHLY and CDR2 FYNNEI. V shed 3 bases and J 0 bases; nucleotides not matched to a gene: 4. The CDR3 DNA follows: TGTGCCAGCAGTGATGGGACAGGGGATATGAACACTGAAGCTTTCTTT. Its translation is CASSDGTGDMNTEAFF.

V gene TRBV4-1 combines with J gene TRBJ2-3; D remains unclear. This CDR3 spans 12 amino acids. V gave up 0 bases and J gave up 6 bases, with 4 bases separating them. CDR1 and CDR2 (germline): MGHRA, YSYEKL. In DNA, the CDR3 is TGCGCCAGCAGCCAAGATCGGGATACGCAGTATTTT. Translation gives CASSQDRDTQYF.

The J gene is TRBJ2-3, the V gene TRBV6-6; 11 bases are a match to TRBD2. The CDR3 covers 16 residues. The germline CDR1 and CDR2 sequences are MNHNY and SVGAGI (reference sequence). V gave up 5 bases and J gave up 3 bases; unmatched junction bases: 7. The CDR3 bases are TGTGCCAGCAGTCCCCCCACTAGCGGGGGAACAGATACGCAGTATTTT. It translates to CASSPPTSGGTDTQYF.

V is TRBV4-2 and J is TRBJ2-3; 10 nucleotides agree with TRBD2. V shed 0 bases and J 6 bases; nucleotides not matched to a gene: 12. CDR1 LGHNA and CDR2 YNFKEQ come from the germline V gene. CDR3 size: 18 residues. The CDR3 here is CASSQDPGRTSGMDTQYF. CDR3 sequence (DNA): TGTGCCAGCAGCCAAGATCCCGGAAGAACTAGCGGGATGGATACGCAGTATTTT.

This chain connects TRBV2 to TRBJ1-1, with D possibly being TRBD1 (5 bases). V was shortened by 4 bases and J by 0 bases, with 21 bases between the two germline ends. Germline loops: CDR1 SNHLY, CDR2 FYNNEI. The CDR3 has 18 amino acids. CDR3 protein: CASSANQWGASMNTEAFF. CDR3 sequence (DNA): TGTGCCAGCAGTGCTAACCAGTGGGGCGCGTCGATGAACACTGAAGCTTTCTTT.

This chain connects TRBV6-4 to TRBJ1-6; a possible D gene is TRBD1 (5 bases). Between the trimmed V and J ends, which lost 3 bases and 7 bases, there was a span of 13 bases. The CDR3 has 15 amino acids. Germline CDR1 reads MRHNA; CDR2 reads SNTAGT. CDR3 in amino acids: CASSEVDRGNSPLHF. CDR3 nucleotides: TGTGCCAGCAGTGAGGTAGACAGAGGAAATTCACCCCTCCACTTT.

The chain couples TRBV2 to TRBJ1-1; TRBD1 is a possible D gene (5 bases). Germline V gene lookup returns CDR1 SNHLY and CDR2 FYNNEI. The CDR3 has 13 amino acids. The V end was cut by 6 bases, the J end by 1 base, with 9 bases between. CDR3 bases: TGTGCCAGCAGCCTACAGGAGAACACTGAAGCTTTCTTT. Its translation: CASSLQENTEAFF.

The V gene is TRBV6-5, the J gene TRBJ2-7, with TRBD2 matching 8 bases. Looked up from germline, CDR1 is MNHEY and CDR2 is SVGAGI. The CDR3 contains 16 residues. The J segment lost 4 bases and the V segment lost 8 bases, leaving 16 bases of the junction unmatched. CDR3 sequence (DNA): TGTGCCAGCCGCTACTCCCGGGCGGGGGGTCTGTACGAGCAGTACTTC. Translating gives CASRYSRAGGLYEQYF.

This sequence joins TRBV6-4 and TRBJ2-3; 7 bases are a match to TRBD1. Germline V gene lookup returns CDR1 MRHNA and CDR2 SNTAGT. This CDR3 is built from 14 residues. V gave up 7 bases and J gave up 1 base; unmatched junction bases: 5. The CDR3 protein is CASKQGPGTDTQYF. The CDR3 coding sequence is TGTGCCAGCAAACAGGGGCCGGGCACAGATACGCAGTATTTT.

The V and J genes are TRBV7-9 and TRBJ1-3; tentatively, D is TRBD1 (5 bases). Trimming cost V 2 bases and J 0 bases, with 8 bases left between them. The CDR3 has 15 amino acids. The germline V gene has CDR1 SEHNR and CDR2 FQNEAQ (reference sequence). CDR3 protein: CASSLTQVSGNTIYF. Written as DNA, the CDR3 is TGTGCCAGCAGCTTAACACAGGTCTCTGGAAACACCATATATTTT.

The chain employs TRBV18 and TRBJ1-1; no clear D. The CDR3 runs 14 residues. Germline CDR1 and CDR2: KGHSH and LQKENI. Trimming took 6 bases from V and 1 from J, leaving 12 bases between them. The CDR3 region is CASSVEYGNTEAFF. In DNA, the CDR3 is TGTGCCAGCTCCGTTGAATACGGGAACACTGAAGCTTTCTTT.

This chain connects TRBV11-2 to TRBJ2-6; possible D gene TRBD1, 5 bases. The CDR3 consists of 16 residues. Germline V gives CDR1 SGHAT, CDR2 FQNNGV. V shed 5 bases and J shed 4 bases, with 15 bases lying between them. The CDR3, as DNA: TGTGCCAGCAGCCGCTGGCAGGGAATGGGGGCCAACGTCCTGACTTTC. Translation: CASSRWQGMGANVLTF.

The J gene is TRBJ1-4, the V gene TRBV19, with D uncertain. V was clipped by 4 bases and J by 0 bases, with 6 bases between them. Germline CDR1 LNHDA, CDR2 SQIVND (reference sequence). This CDR3 spans 14 amino acids. The CDR3 DNA follows: TGTGCCAGTAGTAGAAGCACAACTAATGAAAAACTGTTTTTT. This translates into CASSRSTTNEKLFF.

This clone was detected once. The chain is built from TRBV7-2 and TRBJ2-5; maybe TRBD2 (5 bases). Germline V lookup: CDR1 SGHTA, CDR2 FQGNSA. This CDR3 has 17 residues. Trimming shortened V by 1 base and J by 5 bases, and 20 bases separated the two germline ends. Here the CDR3 reads CASSLGSSGGLEETQYF. As DNA, the CDR3 is TGTGCCAGCAGCTTAGGGTCCAGCGGTGGGCTCGAGGAGACCCAGTACTTC.

The V gene is TRBV5-1, the J gene TRBJ2-7; 11 bases align to TRBD2. CDR3 length equals 14 residues. Germline V CDR1 and CDR2: SGHRS, YFSETQ. J gave up 5 bases and V 3 bases, and 4 bases lay outside the gene matches. CDR3: CASSSQGLADEQYF. CDR3 nucleotides: TGCGCCAGCAGCTCCCAGGGACTAGCGGACGAGCAGTACTTC. Full variable domain (remainder filled in from reference TRBV5-1 and TRBJ2-7): KAGVTQTPRYLIKTRGQQVTLSCSPISGHRSVSWYQQTPGQGLQFLFEYFSETQRNKGNFPGRFSGRQFSNSRSEMNVSTLELGDSALYLCASSSQGLADEQYFGPGTRLTVT.

The rearrangement links TRBV6-5 to TRBJ2-1, with 7 bases lining up with TRBD2. Germline values: CDR1 MNHEY, CDR2 SVGAGI. The V segment lost 6 bases and the J segment 8 bases; nucleotides outside the gene matches: 7. The CDR3 consists of 13 residues. In DNA, the CDR3 is TGTGCCAGCAGCCCCGTTACTAGCGATGAGCAGTTCTTC. Residues: CASSPVTSDEQFF.

This chain connects TRBV5-1 to TRBJ2-3; possible D gene TRBD2, 6 bases. The V and J ends lost 0 bases and 1 base respectively, with 12 bases between them. Germline CDR1 SGHRS, CDR2 YFSETQ. CDR3 length: 16 residues. The CDR3 loop reads CASSLVGGAGTDTQYF. CDR3 nucleotides: TGCGCCAGCAGCTTGGTGGGCGGGGCTGGCACAGATACGCAGTATTTT. The whole variable domain, remainder taken from reference TRBV5-1 and TRBJ2-3, is KAGVTQTPRYLIKTRGQQVTLSCSPISGHRSVSWYQQTPGQGLQFLFEYFSETQRNKGNFPGRFSGRQFSNSRSEMNVSTLELGDSALYLCASSLVGGAGTDTQYFGPGTRLTVL.